A single sample gave rise to the 31 T cell receptor beta chains below, sequenced in a study of blood T cell repertoires in COVID-19. The assay was immunoSEQ multiplex PCR, and TCRdb's table has in-frame clones only and misses some. The sample consists of roughly 210,000 clones, less than 90% of them appearing once. Sequencing was carried out using peripheral blood. Receptor source: a man aged 65-85 years with acute or convalescent COVID-19.

The genes are TRBV5-1 and TRBJ2-1; TRBD2 matches at 12 bases. The CDR3 extends over 15 amino acids. V lost 0 bases and J lost 10; bases outside the gene matches: 5. From germline, CDR1 is SGHRS and CDR2 YFSETQ. In DNA form, the CDR3 reads TGCGCCAGCAGCTTGGCGACTAGCGGGAGTAACGAGCAGTTCTTC. Translating it yields CASSLATSGSNEQFF.

The V call is TRBV11-2, the J call TRBJ2-7, with TRBD1 identical over 7 bases. Germline-derived CDR1 and CDR2 are SGHAT and FQNNGV. The CDR3 runs to 13 residues. V gave up 5 bases and J gave up 2 bases; unmatched junction bases: 3. The CDR3 here is CASSRDSTYEQYF. The DNA of the CDR3 is TGTGCCAGCAGCCGGGACAGTACCTACGAGCAGTACTTC.

This rearrangement joins TRBV24-1 to TRBJ1-5; 10 nucleotides match TRBD1. The CDR3 sequence is 16 residues long. Germline V gives CDR1 KGHDR, CDR2 SFDVKD. Trimming took 4 bases from V and 1 from J; bases not matched to a gene: 3. The CDR3 bases are TGTGCCACCAGTGAGTCGGACAGGGGGAGCAATCAGCCCCAGCATTTT. Protein: CATSESDRGSNQPQHF.

The chain recombines TRBV18 with TRBJ1-5; TRBD1 might be the D (6 bases). Germline-derived CDR1 and CDR2 are KGHSH and LQKENI. The V end was cut by 0 bases, the J end by 7 bases, with 10 bases between. The CDR3 spans 14 residues. CDR3 sequence (DNA): TGTGCCAGCTCACCACCAGGGGGTACCCAGCCCCAGCATTTT. Its protein product is CASSPPGGTQPQHF.

The CDR3 region is CASSLDPGTQYF. In DNA form, the CDR3 reads TGTGCCAGCAGCTTGGACCCAGGGACCCAGTACTTC. The chain uses TRBV5-4 and TRBJ2-5; D is unclear. Germline-derived CDR1 and CDR2 are SGHNT and YYREEE (reference sequence). V lost 0 bases and J lost 7, with 7 bases in between. The CDR3 sequence is 12 residues long. Full variable domain (rest looked up from reference TRBV5-4 and TRBJ2-5): ETGVTQSPTHLIKTRGQQVTLRCSSQSGHNTVSWYQQALGQGPQFIFQYYREEENGRGNFPPRFSGLQFPNYSSELNVNALELDDSALYLCASSLDPGTQYFGPGTRLLVL.

This clone was recorded once. The chain employs TRBV19 and TRBJ2-7, with 8 bases matching TRBD2. The CDR3 is 15 residues long. V lost 5 bases to trimming and J lost 2 bases; unmatched junction nucleotides: 8. Germline CDR1 and CDR2: LNHDA and SQIVND (reference sequence). The CDR3 spells CASSSVAGPAYEQYF. DNA for the CDR3: TGTGCCAGTAGTTCCGTAGCGGGGCCCGCCTACGAGCAGTACTTC.

The J gene is TRBJ1-5, the V gene TRBV6-2 or TRBV6-3; 7 bases align to TRBD1. The V gene end was trimmed by 5 bases and the J gene end by 2 bases; junction bases not matched to a gene: 9. Germline V CDR1 and CDR2: MNHEY, SVGEGT. The CDR3 is 16 amino acids. Written as DNA, the CDR3 is TGTGCCAGCAGTCCGGGACAGTCTCTTGGCAATCAGCCCCAGCATTTT. This sequence encodes CASSPGQSLGNQPQHF.

V is TRBV6-5 and J is TRBJ2-7, with 7 bases matching TRBD2. The CDR3 contains 15 residues. Germline CDR1 reads MNHEY; CDR2 reads SVGAGI. J was trimmed by 5 bases and V by 5 bases; bases with no gene match: 12. In nucleotides, the CDR3 is TGTGCCAGCAGTCACACCACGGGACTACAAAACGAGCAGTACTTC. It specifies CASSHTTGLQNEQYF.

The chain carries TRBV7-2 and TRBJ1-2, with 9 nucleotides matching TRBD1. The CDR3 runs to 15 residues. CDR1 and CDR2 (germline): SGHTA, FQGNSA. The trim removed 4 bases at V and 10 bases at J, leaving 13 bases unmatched. The CDR3 bases are TGTGCCAGCAGCTCCCAAATACAGGGGGCCATTGCCTACACCTTC. It codes for CASSSQIQGAIAYTF.

The CDR3 region is CASSLAGTDEQFF. In DNA, the CDR3 is TGTGCCAGCAGCTTAGCGGGGACTGATGAGCAGTTCTTC. V usage is TRBV11-3 and J usage is TRBJ2-1, with D maybe TRBD2 (6 bases). V lost 1 base to trimming and J lost 8 bases, with 9 bases between them. Germline loops: CDR1 SGHNT, CDR2 YENEEA. The CDR3 covers 13 residues.

This sequence joins TRBV19 and TRBJ2-2; TRBD1 aligns across 7 bases. J was trimmed by 5 bases and V by 7 bases; bases with no gene match: 10. The CDR3 is made up of 15 amino acids. Looked up from germline, CDR1 is LNHDA and CDR2 is SQIVND (reference sequence). The CDR3 region has the DNA TGTGCCAGTATCCGGACAGGAGCTGTTACCGGGGAGCTGTTTTTT. As protein: CASIRTGAVTGELFF.

This sequence joins TRBV5-4 and TRBJ1-2; D possibly corresponds to TRBD1 (5 bases). Germline values: CDR1 SGHNT, CDR2 YYREEE (reference sequence). V lost 1 base and J 4 bases, leaving 14 bases between the germline ends. The CDR3 has 15 amino acids. DNA for the CDR3: TGTGCCAGCAGCTTGCAGGGTGTGGAATCCTATGGCTACACCTTC. The encoded protein is CASSLQGVESYGYTF.

The CDR3 region is CASSLPRGGVSDTQYF. CDR3 bases: TGTGCCAGCAGCTTGCCGCGGGGCGGGGTCTCAGATACGCAGTATTTT. V is TRBV7-2 and J is TRBJ2-3, with D possibly TRBD2 on 6 matching bases. The V gene lost 3 bases and the J gene lost 4 bases, with 17 bases spanning the gap. CDR3 length: 16 residues. Germline V gene data show CDR1 as SGHTA and CDR2 as FQGNSA.

This chain connects TRBV3-1 (or the pseudogene TRBV3-2) to TRBJ2-2; D is possibly TRBD2 (5 bases). This CDR3 spans 16 amino acids. CDR1 is LGHDT, CDR2 YNNKEL, per germline (reference sequence). V shed 1 base and J shed 1 base, with 10 bases lying between them. For the CDR3, the DNA is TGTGCCAGCAGCCAAGTTTACGGGAAGAACACCGGGGAGCTGTTTTTT. Its protein product is CASSQVYGKNTGELFF.

This chain uses TRBV29-1 with TRBJ2-3; 7 nucleotides line up with TRBD2. CDR3 length: 15 amino acids. CDR1 and CDR2 (germline): SQVTM, ANQGSEA. The V segment lost 1 base and the J segment 4 bases; nucleotides outside the gene matches: 8. CDR3 nucleotides: TGCAGCGTTGAAGGCCCTAGCGGCAATTCAGATACGCAGTATTTT. Translating it yields CSVEGPSGNSDTQYF.

The chain employs TRBV5-1 and TRBJ1-4; the D gene is possibly TRBD1 (5 bases). Trimming pared 0 bases from V and 7 bases from J, leaving 13 bases between. The CDR3 is made up of 15 amino acids. Per the germline V gene, CDR1 is SGHRS and CDR2 is YFSETQ. The CDR3 sequence is CASSLDGAPSEKLFF. CDR3 in DNA: TGCGCCAGCAGCTTGGATGGGGCGCCGAGTGAAAAACTGTTTTTT.

This clone was picked up one time. This sequence joins TRBV3-1 (or the pseudogene TRBV3-2) and TRBJ1-6; the D gene is possibly TRBD1 (5 bases). Deletions cut 2 bases from V and 7 bases from J, with 9 bases between. The germline V gene encodes CDR1 LGHDT and CDR2 YNNKEL (reference sequence). The CDR3 consists of 14 residues. The CDR3 spells CASSQNNRNSPLHF. The DNA for the CDR3 is TGTGCCAGCAGCCAAAATAACAGGAATTCACCCCTCCACTTT.

The chain links TRBV27 to TRBJ2-7; TRBD1 agrees at 7 bases. Per the germline V gene, CDR1 is MNHEY and CDR2 is SMNVEV (reference sequence). The V and J ends lost 8 bases and 6 bases, in that order; junction bases with no gene match: 16. The CDR3 loop spans 15 amino acids. CDR3 protein: CASRGTGDYWREQYF. In DNA, the CDR3 is TGTGCCAGCCGGGGTACAGGGGATTACTGGCGCGAGCAGTACTTC.

The chain has TRBV27 and TRBJ2-1; 8 bases map to TRBD1. CDR3 length: 16 amino acids. Germline values: CDR1 MNHEY, CDR2 SMNVEV (reference sequence). V lost 5 bases and J lost 7; bases outside the gene matches: 13. The DNA of the CDR3 is TGTGCCAGCAGTCCCCCCTTTGAGACAGGGGTTAATGAGCAGTTCTTC. This gives the protein CASSPPFETGVNEQFF.

This clone occurred once. The V and J genes are TRBV27 and TRBJ1-1; D unresolved. The germline V gene encodes CDR1 MNHEY and CDR2 SMNVEV (reference sequence). With 5 bases removed from V and 1 base from J, the gap between germline ends came to 11 bases. This CDR3 contains 14 residues. The CDR3, as DNA: TGTGCCAGCAGTCCCCTAGGCGCGAACACTGAAGCTTTCTTT. This encodes CASSPLGANTEAFF.

V and J are TRBV29-1 and TRBJ1-2, with 9 nucleotides matching TRBD1. The J segment lost 1 base and the V segment lost 4 bases, leaving 1 base of the junction unmatched. CDR1 is SQVTM and CDR2 is ANQGSEA in the germline V gene. The CDR3 runs 13 residues. CDR3 in amino acids: CSVGTGDNYGYTF. CDR3 sequence (DNA): TGCAGCGTTGGGACAGGGGATAACTATGGCTACACCTTC. Variable domain in full (rest from reference TRBV29-1 and TRBJ1-2): SAVISQKPSRDICQRGTSLTIQCQVDSQVTMMFWYRQQPGQSLTLIATANQGSEATYESGFVIDKFPISRPNLTFSTLTVSNMSPEDSSIYLCSVGTGDNYGYTFGSGTRLTVV.

As for this clone: The same CDR3 is also encoded by other DNA sequences in this sample. The chain recombines TRBV6-5 with TRBJ2-7; D call uncertain. Germline CDR1 and CDR2: MNHEY and SVGAGI. The CDR3 runs 16 residues. The germline V and J ends were trimmed by 0 bases and 0 bases, with 12 bases remaining between them. CDR3 loop: CASSYSGGRSSYEQYF. The CDR3 nucleotides are TGTGCCAGCAGTTACTCCGGCGGCCGGAGCTCCTACGAGCAGTACTTC.

V gene TRBV7-9 combines with J gene TRBJ2-7; 9 bases align to TRBD2. The CDR3 totals 13 residues. Germline CDR1 reads SEHNR; CDR2 reads FQNEAQ (reference sequence). V lost 5 bases to trimming and J lost 2 bases; unmatched junction nucleotides: 1. The CDR3 sequence: CASSPSGTYEQYF. CDR3 DNA: TGTGCCAGCAGCCCTAGCGGGACCTACGAGCAGTACTTC. The whole variable domain, filled in from reference TRBV7-9 and TRBJ2-7, reads DTGVSQNPRHKITKRGQNVTFRCDPISEHNRLYWYRQTLGQGPEFLTYFQNEAQLEKSRLLSDRFSAERPKGSFSTLEIQRTEQGDSAMYLCASSPSGTYEQYFGPGTRLTVT.

V usage is TRBV30 and J usage is TRBJ2-1, with TRBD1 as a possible D gene (5 bases). Germline CDR1 is GTSNPN and CDR2 is SVGIG (reference sequence). The CDR3 covers 14 residues. The V end was cut by 0 bases, the J end by 6 bases, with 12 bases between. CDR3 loop: CAWSVLGAGNEQFF. The CDR3 DNA follows: TGTGCCTGGAGTGTACTTGGGGCTGGCAATGAGCAGTTCTTC.

V usage is TRBV10-2 and J usage is TRBJ1-1, with D unclear. The CDR3 covers 11 residues. Germline V lookup: CDR1 WSHSY, CDR2 SAAADI. With 8 bases removed from V and 3 bases from J, the gap between germline ends came to 7 bases. CDR3 nucleotide sequence: TGCGCCAGCGCTAGTTACACTGAAGCTTTCTTT. This translates into CASASYTEAFF.

The chain couples TRBV24-1 to TRBJ2-1; D might be TRBD2 (6 bases). Trimming shortened V by 3 bases and J by 9 bases, and 17 bases separated the two germline ends. The length of the CDR3 is 15 residues. Germline CDR1 KGHDR, CDR2 SFDVKD. CDR3 region: CATSDHRSPGLEQFF. The DNA of the CDR3 is TGTGCCACCAGTGATCACAGGAGTCCGGGACTTGAGCAGTTCTTC.

V is TRBV6-5 and J is TRBJ1-1; D gene uncertain. Germline V gene data show CDR1 as MNHEY and CDR2 as SVGAGI. The CDR3 is 14 amino acids. V lost 2 bases and J lost 2, with 9 bases in between. The CDR3 bases are TGTGCCAGCAGTTACGGAGGATCTAACACTGAAGCTTTCTTT. Translated: CASSYGGSNTEAFF.

In its sample, this clone was seen once. The CDR3, as DNA: TGTGCCAGCAGCACCGGCGGGAGTTTGAAGGAGCAGTACTTC. It specifies CASSTGGSLKEQYF. The chain recombines TRBV11-2 with TRBJ2-7, with 7 bases fitting TRBD2. The CDR3 is 14 amino acids. Trimming cost V 5 bases and J 7 bases; bases outside gene matches: 11. The germline CDR1 and CDR2 sequences are SGHAT and FQNNGV. Together with reference TRBV11-2 and TRBJ2-7, the CDR3 gives the full variable domain: EAGVAQSPRYKIIEKRQSVAFWCNPISGHATLYWYQQILGQGPKLLIQFQNNGVVDDSQLPKDRFSAERLKGVDSTLKIQPAKLEDSAVYLCASSTGGSLKEQYFGPGTRLTVT.

This chain uses TRBV24-1 with TRBJ2-1; 7 nucleotides match TRBD1. This CDR3 has 14 residues. Per the germline V gene, CDR1 is KGHDR and CDR2 is SFDVKD. V gave up 9 bases and J gave up 9 bases; unmatched junction bases: 13. The DNA for the CDR3 is TGTGCCACCCGATCTACCGGGACAGCCGGTGAGCAGTTCTTC. Encoded protein: CATRSTGTAGEQFF.

The sample holds one count of this clone. The chain employs TRBV20-1 and TRBJ1-2, with 7 nucleotides matching TRBD1. Germline lookup yields CDR1 DFQATT and CDR2 SNEGSKA (reference sequence). This CDR3 comprises 13 residues. Trimming at V came to 3 bases and at J to 4 bases, leaving 5 bases not matched to a gene. The CDR3 spells CSASKGAGYGYTF. The DNA of the CDR3 is TGCAGTGCTAGTAAGGGGGCCGGCTATGGCTACACCTTC.

This clone was observed a few times. J is TRBJ1-2 and V is TRBV7-9, with 7 bases identical to TRBD1. V trimming: 5 bases; J trimming: 8 bases; junction bases outside the gene matches: 8. CDR1 and CDR2 (germline): SEHNR, FQNEAQ (reference sequence). The CDR3 is 13 residues long. CDR3 sequence (DNA): TGTGCCAGCAGCAACCGACAGGGTTGGGGCTACACCTTC. This translates into CASSNRQGWGYTF.